Detailed here is one T cell receptor (beta chain). What it binds is not known. The CDR3 totals 11 residues. Germline CDR1 reads SNHLY; CDR2 reads FYNNEI. Between the trimmed V and J ends, which lost 6 bases and 11 bases, there was a span of 10 bases. Some clones are missing from TCRdb's copy, which holds only in-frame ones; the method was immunoSEQ multiplex PCR. The sample records some 8,000 clones, 75% to 85% being singletons. This specimen comes from a study of T cell repertoires in ileal Crohn's disease. Across the study: Operated complications were stricturing disease (61%) and penetrating disease (around 39%).

Study-level findings and limits: All patients with clonality above 26.8% had endoscopic recurrence.

This chain connects TRBV2 to TRBJ1-4; D unclear. This receptor was obtained from an adult with Crohn's disease. The specimen sequenced was ileal tissue. The chain's CDR3 is CASSYVKKLFF. DNA for the CDR3: TGTGCCAGCAGCTACGTCAAGAAACTGTTTTTT.